This T cell receptor (beta chain) derives from a study of blood T cells in healthy people across ages. Findings and limits, study-wide: Strong correlation was found linking TCR beta diversity to naive T cell percentage.

Alongside a J-beta primer mix, a sample-barcoded 5' primer served in a second PCR lasting roughly 7 to 11 cycles. Each sample yielded at least 3 million CDR3-containing paired-end reads. TCRdb analysed the 5' RACE reads with MiXCR anew, one entry per CDR3 protein. Altogether about 1 million distinct CDR3 sequences are present, more than 40% being singletons, with the ten largest covering 18%. Trimming removed 1 base at V and 2 bases at J, with 14 bases between. This CDR3 has 16 amino acids. Germline CDR1 LNHNV, CDR2 YYDKDF (reference sequence). Healthy Caucasian individuals from Russia aged about 6 to 95 were enrolled as donors. In regard to this clonotype: Its antigen is as yet unknown.

The genes are TRBV15 and TRBJ2-5; D is uncertain. This receptor was obtained from a woman aged 60 to 75 in good health. Input material: blood. CDR3 protein: CATSRALESDQETQYF. The CDR3 region has the DNA TGTGCCACCAGCAGAGCTTTGGAAAGTGATCAAGAGACCCAGTACTTC. The full variable domain, with the rest looked up from reference TRBV15 and TRBJ2-5, is DAMVIQNPRYQVTQFGKPVTLSCSQTLNHNVMYWYQQKSSQAPKLLFHYYDKDFNNEADTPDNFQSRRPNTSFCFLDIRSPGLGDTAMYLCATSRALESDQETQYFGPGTRLLVL.